The TCR beta chain under discussion was sequenced for a study of T cells in Graves' hyperthyroidism and ophthalmopathy. Germline CDR1 reads SGHTA; CDR2 reads FQGNSA. The CDR3 length is 15 residues. The V end was cut by 5 bases, the J end by 2 bases, with 13 bases between. Amplified regions were TCR beta CDR3 sequences from RNA transcripts. The HTBI set primed first-round TCR CDR3 RT-PCR. TCRdb used MiXCR to reprocess the multiplex PCR reads, holding one entry per CDR3 protein. This table has 450,000 to 700,000 distinct CDR3 sequences, 46% appearing once. This sequence joins TRBV7-2 and TRBJ2-1; D gene unclear. The sequence came from a woman younger than 35 with Graves' hyperthyroidism. The sequenced material came from peripheral blood or thyroid tissue (not recorded which). CDR3 coding DNA: TGTGCCAGCAGCCTGACCGGAGAGGCCTACAATGAGCAGTTCTTC. Translating it yields CASSLTGEAYNEQFF.